These 12 T cell receptor beta chains were sequenced from one sample in a study of T-cell memory formation after mild COVID-19. One entry per CDR3 protein, called by TCRdb with MiXCR from the 5' RACE reads. The data contain 350,000 to 450,000 distinct CDR3 sequences, roughly 14% of them singletons. The sample comprised PBMCs or a T cell subset sorted from them (not recorded which). These receptors originate from a man aged 18 to 35 who had mild COVID-19 (a few samples of this study predate the infection). Cell type and time point are not known.

V gene TRBV29-1 combines with J gene TRBJ2-7; TRBD1 might be the D (5 bases). This CDR3 region has 12 residues. Germline assignment: CDR1 SQVTM and CDR2 ANQGSEA. V shed 7 bases and J shed 0 bases, with 10 bases lying between them. CDR3 in amino acids: CSAKTDSYEQYF. CDR3 in DNA: TGCAGCGCTAAGACAGACTCCTACGAGCAGTACTTC.

This chain connects TRBV25-1 to TRBJ2-7, with D uncertain. Deletions cut 7 bases from V and 4 bases from J, with 14 bases between. Germline V lookup: CDR1 MGHDK, CDR2 SYGVNS. The CDR3 is made up of 13 amino acids. The DNA of the CDR3 is TGTGCCAGCATTCTCAGAAGGGAATACGAGCAGTACGTC. Residues: CASILRREYEQYV.

The chain joins TRBV5-1 to TRBJ1-5, with D perhaps matching TRBD1 (6 bases). V gave up 4 bases and J gave up 4 bases, with 21 bases separating them. From germline, CDR1 is SGHRS and CDR2 YFSETQ. The CDR3 spans 17 residues. Here the CDR3 DNA reads TGCGCCAGCAGCCTCCTAGGAGGCGGGGGCCCTAATCAGCCCCAGCATTTT. Translation: CASSLLGGGGPNQPQHF.

This clonotype was seen at least ten times. Sequence at one end of the junction differs from germline and may be a read error. V usage is TRBV5-1 and J usage is TRBJ2-3; D ambiguous. CDR1 SGHRS and CDR2 YFSETQ come from the germline V gene. The CDR3 is 12 amino acids. This CDR3 reads CASRPSTDTQYF. In DNA, the CDR3 is TGTGCCAGCAGGCCAAGCACAGATACGCAGTATTTT.

The V call is TRBV20-1, the J call TRBJ2-1; 12 nucleotides agree with TRBD1. V lost 6 bases and J lost 8; bases outside the gene matches: 11. The CDR3 consists of 15 residues. Germline V gene data show CDR1 as DFQATT and CDR2 as SNEGSKA (reference sequence). CDR3 loop: CSAEGTGGLLDEQFF. CDR3 DNA sequence: TGCAGTGCAGAGGGGACAGGGGGCCTTTTGGATGAGCAGTTCTTC.

This rearrangement joins TRBV2 to TRBJ2-1, with D unclear. The CDR3 has 17 residues. V lost 2 bases and J lost 2, with 16 bases in between. Per the germline V gene, CDR1 is SNHLY and CDR2 is FYNNEI. This CDR3 reads CASSERAWGGPYNEQFF. The CDR3 nucleotides are TGTGCCAGCAGTGAACGGGCGTGGGGTGGTCCCTACAATGAGCAGTTCTTC.

This clonotype showed up just a few times. This chain joins TRBV7-3 and TRBJ2-4; possible D gene TRBD2, 6 bases. Germline values: CDR1 SGHTA, CDR2 FQGTGA. V was shortened by 5 bases and J by 12 bases, with 17 bases between the two germline ends. The CDR3 loop spans 13 amino acids. The CDR3 is CASSTTTGENQYF. CDR3 in DNA: TGTGCCAGCAGCACGACGACGGGAGAGAATCAGTACTTC.

This chain connects TRBV4-3 to TRBJ2-2, with D perhaps matching TRBD1 (6 bases). This CDR3 has 18 residues. Trimming took off 0 bases at V and 3 bases at J, with 17 bases between the two ends. CDR1 and CDR2 from the germline V gene are LGHNA and YSLEER. CDR3 nucleotide sequence: TGCGCCAGCAGCCAAGATGGGCGGACAGCGGCTGACACCGGGGAGCTGTTTTTT. Residues: CASSQDGRTAADTGELFF.

The chain carries TRBV6-5 and TRBJ1-1; D not resolved. The CDR3 totals 13 residues. V lost 7 bases to trimming and J lost 6 bases, with 15 bases between them. Germline CDR1 and CDR2: MNHEY and SVGAGI. CDR3 nucleotide sequence: TGTGCCAGCACCATCGGGCAAGGCGCTGAAGCTTTCTTT. It is translated as CASTIGQGAEAFF.

The chain is built from TRBV20-1 and TRBJ1-1; D not certain. The V end lost 0 bases, the J end lost 2 bases, and 10 bases lay between the germline ends. The CDR3 runs to 14 residues. CDR1 and CDR2 (germline): DFQATT, SNEGSKA (reference sequence). DNA of the CDR3: TGCAGTGCTAGAGAAAGGACCTTTAACACTGAAGCTTTCTTT. Residues: CSARERTFNTEAFF.

The CDR3 region is CASSQEGRTSSGANVLTF. DNA of the CDR3: TGCGCCAGCAGCCAAGAAGGCAGGACGAGCTCTGGGGCCAACGTCCTGACTTTC. This chain joins TRBV4-3 and TRBJ2-6, with D unresolved. CDR3 length: 18 residues. V was trimmed by 0 bases and J by 0 bases, leaving 12 bases between them. Germline lookup yields CDR1 LGHNA and CDR2 YSLEER.

The J gene is TRBJ2-7, the V gene TRBV6-5; D is possibly TRBD1 (5 bases). V dropped 7 bases and J dropped 3 bases, with 13 bases sitting between them. Germline-derived CDR1 and CDR2 are MNHEY and SVGAGI. The CDR3 consists of 13 residues. This CDR3 is CASNPKGHYEQYF. The CDR3 DNA is TGTGCCAGCAACCCTAAGGGGCACTACGAGCAGTACTTC.